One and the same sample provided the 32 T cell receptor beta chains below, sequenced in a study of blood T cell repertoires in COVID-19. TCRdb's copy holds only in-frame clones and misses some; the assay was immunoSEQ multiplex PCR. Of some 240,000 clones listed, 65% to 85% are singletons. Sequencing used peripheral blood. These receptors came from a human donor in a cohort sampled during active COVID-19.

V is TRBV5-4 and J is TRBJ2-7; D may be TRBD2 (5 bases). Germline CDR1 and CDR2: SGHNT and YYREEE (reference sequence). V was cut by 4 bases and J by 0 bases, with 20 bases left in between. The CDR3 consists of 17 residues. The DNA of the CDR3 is TGTGCCAGCAGCCCCCCGAAAGGAGCGGAGGACTCCTACGAGCAGTACTTC. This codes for CASSPPKGAEDSYEQYF.

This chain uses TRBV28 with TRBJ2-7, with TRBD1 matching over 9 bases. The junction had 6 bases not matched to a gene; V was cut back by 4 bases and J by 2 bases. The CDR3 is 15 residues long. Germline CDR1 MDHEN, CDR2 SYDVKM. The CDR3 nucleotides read TGTGCCAGCAGTTGGGGACAGGGAAGGCCCTACGAGCAGTACTTC. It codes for CASSWGQGRPYEQYF.

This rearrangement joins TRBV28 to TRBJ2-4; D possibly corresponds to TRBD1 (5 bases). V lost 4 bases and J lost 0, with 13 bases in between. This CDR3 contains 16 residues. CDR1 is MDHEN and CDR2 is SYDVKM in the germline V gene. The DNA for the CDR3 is TGTGCCAGCAGTTCCAACAGGAGAATAGCCAAAAACATTCAGTACTTC. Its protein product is CASSSNRRIAKNIQYF.

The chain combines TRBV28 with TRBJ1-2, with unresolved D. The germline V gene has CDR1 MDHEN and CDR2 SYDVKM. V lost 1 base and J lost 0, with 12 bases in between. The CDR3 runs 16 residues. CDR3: CASSLFGSTANYGYTF. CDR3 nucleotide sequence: TGTGCCAGCAGTTTATTCGGGTCGACGGCTAACTATGGCTACACCTTC.

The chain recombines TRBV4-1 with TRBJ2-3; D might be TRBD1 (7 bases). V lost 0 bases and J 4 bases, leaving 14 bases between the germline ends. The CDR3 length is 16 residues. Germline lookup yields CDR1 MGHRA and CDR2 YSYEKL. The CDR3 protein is CASSQDRQGGADTQYF. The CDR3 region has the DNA TGCGCCAGCAGCCAAGATAGACAGGGAGGCGCAGATACGCAGTATTTT.

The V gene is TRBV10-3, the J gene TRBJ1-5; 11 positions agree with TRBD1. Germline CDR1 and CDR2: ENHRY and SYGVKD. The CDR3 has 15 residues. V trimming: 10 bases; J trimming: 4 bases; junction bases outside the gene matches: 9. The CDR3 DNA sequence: TGTGCCACCCGATTAGGGACAGGGGGGAATCAGCCCCAGCATTTT. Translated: CATRLGTGGNQPQHF.

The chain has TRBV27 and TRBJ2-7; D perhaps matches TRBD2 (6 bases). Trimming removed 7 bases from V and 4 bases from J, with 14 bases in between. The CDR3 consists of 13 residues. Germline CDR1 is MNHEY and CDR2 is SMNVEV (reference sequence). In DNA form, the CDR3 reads TGTGCCAGCACCTTCGGCGCGGGATACGAGCAGTACTTC. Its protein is CASTFGAGYEQYF.

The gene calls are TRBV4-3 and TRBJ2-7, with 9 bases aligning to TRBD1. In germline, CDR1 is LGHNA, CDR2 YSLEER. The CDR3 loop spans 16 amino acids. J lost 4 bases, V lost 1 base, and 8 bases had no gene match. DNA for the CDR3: TGCGCCAGCAGCCAAGCTTGGACAGGGGCCTTTTACGAGCAGTACTTC. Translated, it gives CASSQAWTGAFYEQYF.

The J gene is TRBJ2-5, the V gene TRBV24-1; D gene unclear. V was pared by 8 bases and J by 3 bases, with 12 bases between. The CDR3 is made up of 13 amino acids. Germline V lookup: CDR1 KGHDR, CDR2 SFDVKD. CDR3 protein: CATTDRGEETQYF. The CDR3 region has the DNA TGTGCCACCACAGACCGTGGAGAAGAGACCCAGTACTTC.

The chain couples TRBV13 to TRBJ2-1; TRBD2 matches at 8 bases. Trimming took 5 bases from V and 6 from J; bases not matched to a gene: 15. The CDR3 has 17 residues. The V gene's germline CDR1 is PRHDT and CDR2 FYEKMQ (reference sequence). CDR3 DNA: TGTGCCAGCAGCCGCAGAACCGGGACTAGAGACAGCAATGAGCAGTTCTTC. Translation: CASSRRTGTRDSNEQFF.

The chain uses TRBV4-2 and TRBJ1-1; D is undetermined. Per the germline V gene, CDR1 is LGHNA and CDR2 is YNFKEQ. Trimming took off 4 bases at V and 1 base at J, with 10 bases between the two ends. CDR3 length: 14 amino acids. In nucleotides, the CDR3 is TGTGCCAGCAGCCGCCCGACTGCGAACACTGAAGCTTTCTTT. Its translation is CASSRPTANTEAFF.

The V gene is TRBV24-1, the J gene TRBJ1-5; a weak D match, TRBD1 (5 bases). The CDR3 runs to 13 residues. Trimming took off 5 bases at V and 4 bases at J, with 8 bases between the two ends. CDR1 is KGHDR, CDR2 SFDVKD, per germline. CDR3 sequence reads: CATSAWTNQPQHF. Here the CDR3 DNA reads TGTGCCACCAGTGCATGGACAAATCAGCCCCAGCATTTT.

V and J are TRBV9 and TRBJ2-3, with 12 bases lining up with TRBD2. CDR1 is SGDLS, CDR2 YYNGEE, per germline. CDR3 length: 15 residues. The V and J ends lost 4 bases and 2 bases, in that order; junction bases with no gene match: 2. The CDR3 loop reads CASSWTSGTTDTQYF. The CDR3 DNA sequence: TGTGCCAGCAGCTGGACTAGCGGGACCACAGATACGCAGTATTTT.

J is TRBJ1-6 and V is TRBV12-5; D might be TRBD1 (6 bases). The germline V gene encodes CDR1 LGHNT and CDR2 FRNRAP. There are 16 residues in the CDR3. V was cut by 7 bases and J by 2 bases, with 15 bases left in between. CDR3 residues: CASALTGSAYNSPLHF. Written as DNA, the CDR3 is TGTGCTAGTGCCTTAACAGGGAGCGCCTATAATTCACCCCTCCACTTT. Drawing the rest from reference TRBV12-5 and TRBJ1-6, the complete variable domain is DARVTQTPRHKVTEMGQEVTMRCQPILGHNTVFWYRQTMMQGLELLAYFRNRAPLDDSGMPKDRFSAEMPDATLATLKIQPSEPRDSAVYFCASALTGSAYNSPLHFGNGTRLTVT.

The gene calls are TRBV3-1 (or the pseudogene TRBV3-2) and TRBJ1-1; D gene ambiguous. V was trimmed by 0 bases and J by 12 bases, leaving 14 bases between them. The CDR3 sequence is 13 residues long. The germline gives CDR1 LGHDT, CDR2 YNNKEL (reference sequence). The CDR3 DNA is TGTGCCAGCAGCCAAGATTGGGAGAAGTTTACTTTCTTT. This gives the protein CASSQDWEKFTFF.

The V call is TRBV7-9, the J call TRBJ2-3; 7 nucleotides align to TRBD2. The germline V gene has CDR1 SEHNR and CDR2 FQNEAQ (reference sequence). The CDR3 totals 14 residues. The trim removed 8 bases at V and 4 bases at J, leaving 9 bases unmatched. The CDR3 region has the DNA TGTGCCAGCCTACGCGGGAGATTTTCAGATACGCAGTATTTT. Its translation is CASLRGRFSDTQYF.

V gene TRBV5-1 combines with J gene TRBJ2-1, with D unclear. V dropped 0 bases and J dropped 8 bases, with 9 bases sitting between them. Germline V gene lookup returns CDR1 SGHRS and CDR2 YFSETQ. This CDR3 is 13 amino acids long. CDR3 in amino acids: CASSLGPVDEQFF. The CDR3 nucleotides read TGCGCCAGCAGCTTGGGGCCCGTTGATGAGCAGTTCTTC.

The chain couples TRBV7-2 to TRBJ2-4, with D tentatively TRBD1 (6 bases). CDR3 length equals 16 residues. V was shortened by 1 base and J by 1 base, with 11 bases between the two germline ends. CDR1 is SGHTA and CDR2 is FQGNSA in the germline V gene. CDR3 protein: CASSLGPGVAKNIQYF. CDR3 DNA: TGTGCCAGCAGCTTAGGTCCAGGGGTGGCCAAAAACATTCAGTACTTC.

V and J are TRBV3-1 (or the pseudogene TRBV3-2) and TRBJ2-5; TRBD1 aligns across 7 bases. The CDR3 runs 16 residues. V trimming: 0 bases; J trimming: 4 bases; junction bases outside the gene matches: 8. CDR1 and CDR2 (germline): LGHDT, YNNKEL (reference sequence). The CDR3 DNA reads TGTGCCAGCAGCCAAGATTGGGAACAGGGGAGAGAGACCCAGTACTTC. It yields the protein CASSQDWEQGRETQYF.

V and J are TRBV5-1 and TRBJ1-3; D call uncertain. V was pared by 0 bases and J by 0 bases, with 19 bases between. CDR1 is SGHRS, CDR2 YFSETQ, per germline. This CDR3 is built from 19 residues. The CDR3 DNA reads TGCGCCAGCAGCTTGGCCAAGACGGAGGGCATCACCTCTGGAAACACCATATATTTT. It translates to CASSLAKTEGITSGNTIYF.

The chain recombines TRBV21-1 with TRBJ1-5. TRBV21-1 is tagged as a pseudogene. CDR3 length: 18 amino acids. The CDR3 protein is CASSKERGGRVRNQPQHF. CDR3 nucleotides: TGTGCCAGCAGCAAAGAAAGGGGGGGCAGGGTGCGGAATCAGCCCCAGCATTTT.

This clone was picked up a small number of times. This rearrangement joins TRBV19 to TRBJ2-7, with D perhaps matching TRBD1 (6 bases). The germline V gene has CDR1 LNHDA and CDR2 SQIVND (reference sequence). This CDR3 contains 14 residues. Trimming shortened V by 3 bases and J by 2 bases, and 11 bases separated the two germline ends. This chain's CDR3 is CASSIGTQAYEQYF. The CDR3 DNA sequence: TGTGCCAGTAGTATCGGGACACAAGCCTACGAGCAGTACTTC. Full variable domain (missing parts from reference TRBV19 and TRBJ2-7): DGGITQSPKYLFRKEGQNVTLSCEQNLNHDAMYWYRQDPGQGLRLIYYSQIVNDFQKGDIAEGYSVSREKKESFPLTVTSAQKNPTAFYLCASSIGTQAYEQYFGPGTRLTVT.

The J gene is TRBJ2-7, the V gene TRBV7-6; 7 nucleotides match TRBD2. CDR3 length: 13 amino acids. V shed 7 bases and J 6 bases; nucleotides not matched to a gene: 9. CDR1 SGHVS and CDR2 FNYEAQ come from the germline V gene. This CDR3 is CASNRGLVSEQYF. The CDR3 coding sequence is TGTGCCAGCAACCGAGGACTAGTCTCCGAGCAGTACTTC.

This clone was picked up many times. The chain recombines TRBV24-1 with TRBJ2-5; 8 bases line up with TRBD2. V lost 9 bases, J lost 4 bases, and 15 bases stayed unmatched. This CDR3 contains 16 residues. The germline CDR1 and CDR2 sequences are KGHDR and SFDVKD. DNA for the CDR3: TGTGCCACCGGCTCGTCCTGGGGGCGGGGGGCAGAGACCCAGTACTTC. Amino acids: CATGSSWGRGAETQYF.

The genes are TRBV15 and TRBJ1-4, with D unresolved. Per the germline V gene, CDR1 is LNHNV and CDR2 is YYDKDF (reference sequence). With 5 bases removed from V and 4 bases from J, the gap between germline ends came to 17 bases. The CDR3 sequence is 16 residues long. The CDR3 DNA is TGTGCCACCAGCCCCGGGGAGGGTGACTATAATGAAAAACTGTTTTTT. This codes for CATSPGEGDYNEKLFF.

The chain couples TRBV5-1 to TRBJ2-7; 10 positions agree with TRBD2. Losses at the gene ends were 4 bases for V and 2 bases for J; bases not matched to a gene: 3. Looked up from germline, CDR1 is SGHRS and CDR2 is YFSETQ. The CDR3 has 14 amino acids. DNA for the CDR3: TGCGCCAGCAGCGAACTAGCGGGAACCTACGAGCAGTACTTC. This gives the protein CASSELAGTYEQYF.

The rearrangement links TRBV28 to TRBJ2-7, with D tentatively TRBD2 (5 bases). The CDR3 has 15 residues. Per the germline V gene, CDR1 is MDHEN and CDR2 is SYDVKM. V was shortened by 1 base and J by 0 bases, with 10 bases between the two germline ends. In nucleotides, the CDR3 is TGTGCCAGCAGTTTATTCAGGACTTACTCCTACGAGCAGTACTTC. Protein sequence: CASSLFRTYSYEQYF.

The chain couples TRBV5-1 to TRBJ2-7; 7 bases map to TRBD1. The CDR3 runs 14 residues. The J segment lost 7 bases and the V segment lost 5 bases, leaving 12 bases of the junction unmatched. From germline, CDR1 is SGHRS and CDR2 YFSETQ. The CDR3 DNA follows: TGCGCCAGCAGTAGGGACAGAACTACGGGGGAGCAGTACTTC. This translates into CASSRDRTTGEQYF.

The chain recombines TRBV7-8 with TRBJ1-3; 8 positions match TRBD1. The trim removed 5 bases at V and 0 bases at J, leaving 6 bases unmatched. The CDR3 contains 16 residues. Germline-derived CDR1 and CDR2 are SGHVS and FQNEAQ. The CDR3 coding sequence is TGTGCCAGCAGCAATACAGGGGGAACCTCTGGAAACACCATATATTTT. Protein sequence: CASSNTGGTSGNTIYF. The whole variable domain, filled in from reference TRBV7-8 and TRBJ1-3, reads GAGVSQSPRYKVAKRGQDVALRCDPISGHVSLFWYQQALGQGPEFLTYFQNEAQLDKSGLPSDRFFAERPEGSVSTLKIQRTQQEDSAVYLCASSNTGGTSGNTIYFGEGSWLTVV.

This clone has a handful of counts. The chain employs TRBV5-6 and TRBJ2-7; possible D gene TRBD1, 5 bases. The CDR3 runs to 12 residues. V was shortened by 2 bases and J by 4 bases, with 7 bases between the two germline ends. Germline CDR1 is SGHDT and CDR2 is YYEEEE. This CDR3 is CASSLQEYEQYF. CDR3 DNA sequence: TGTGCCAGCAGCTTACAGGAATACGAGCAGTACTTC.

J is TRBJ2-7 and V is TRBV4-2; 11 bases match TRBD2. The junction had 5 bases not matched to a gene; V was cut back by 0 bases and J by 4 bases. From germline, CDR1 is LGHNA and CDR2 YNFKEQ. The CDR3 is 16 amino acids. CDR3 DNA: TGTGCCAGCAGCCAAGATCTGACTAGCGGGATTTACGAGCAGTACTTC. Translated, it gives CASSQDLTSGIYEQYF.

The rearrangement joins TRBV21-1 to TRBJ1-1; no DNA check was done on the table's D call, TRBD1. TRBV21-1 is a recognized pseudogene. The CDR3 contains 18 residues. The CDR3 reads CASSKASGRGYLNTEAFF. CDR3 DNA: TGTGCCAGCAGCAAAGCAAGCGGCAGGGGTTACCTGAACACTGAAGCTTTCTTT.